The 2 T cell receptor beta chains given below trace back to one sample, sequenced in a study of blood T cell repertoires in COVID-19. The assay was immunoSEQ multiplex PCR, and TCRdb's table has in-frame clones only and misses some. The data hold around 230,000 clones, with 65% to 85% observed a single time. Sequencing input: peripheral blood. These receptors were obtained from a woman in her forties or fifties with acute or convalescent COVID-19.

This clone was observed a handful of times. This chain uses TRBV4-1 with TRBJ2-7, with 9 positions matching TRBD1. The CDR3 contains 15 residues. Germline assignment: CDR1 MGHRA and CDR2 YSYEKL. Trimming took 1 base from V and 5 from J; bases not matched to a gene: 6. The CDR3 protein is CASSQGDRAVNEQYF. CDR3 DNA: TGCGCCAGCAGCCAAGGGGACAGGGCAGTCAACGAGCAGTACTTC.

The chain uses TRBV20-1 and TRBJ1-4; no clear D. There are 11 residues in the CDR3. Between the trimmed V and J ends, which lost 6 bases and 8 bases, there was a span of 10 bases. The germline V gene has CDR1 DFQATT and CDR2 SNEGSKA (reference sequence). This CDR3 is CSAGIGEKLFF. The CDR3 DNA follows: TGCAGTGCGGGCATTGGGGAAAAACTGTTTTTT.